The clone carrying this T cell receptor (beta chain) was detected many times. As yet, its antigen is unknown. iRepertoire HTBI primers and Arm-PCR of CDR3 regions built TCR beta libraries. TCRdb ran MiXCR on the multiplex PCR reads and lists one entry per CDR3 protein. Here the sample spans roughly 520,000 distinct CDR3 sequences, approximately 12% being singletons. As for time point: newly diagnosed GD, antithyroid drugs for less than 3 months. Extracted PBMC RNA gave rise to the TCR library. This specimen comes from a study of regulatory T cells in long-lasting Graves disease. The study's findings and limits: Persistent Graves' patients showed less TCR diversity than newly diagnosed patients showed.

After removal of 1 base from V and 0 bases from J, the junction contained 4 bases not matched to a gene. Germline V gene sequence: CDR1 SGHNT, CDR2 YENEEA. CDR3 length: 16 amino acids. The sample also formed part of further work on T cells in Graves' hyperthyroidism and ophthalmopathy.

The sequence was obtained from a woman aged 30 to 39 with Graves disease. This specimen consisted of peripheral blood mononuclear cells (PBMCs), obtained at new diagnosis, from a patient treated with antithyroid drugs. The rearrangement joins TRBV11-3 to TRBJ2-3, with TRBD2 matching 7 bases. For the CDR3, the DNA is TGTGCCAGCAGCTTAGGTCTAGCGGAAAGCACAGATACGCAGTATTTT. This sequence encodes CASSLGLAESTDTQYF.